This is a list of T cell receptor beta chains from one sample in a study of shared clonotypes between healthy human individuals. TCRdb's copy holds only in-frame clones and misses some; the assay was immunoSEQ multiplex PCR. The sample includes hundreds of thousands of clones, approximately 96% seen only once; the top ten take about 0.11%. The sample consisted of naive CD8+ T cells sorted from blood. The receptors shown here come from a woman between 25 and 40 years old in good health. The CDR3 runs from the conserved cysteine through the conserved F or W. Fields, in order: CDR3 length, V gene, D gene, J gene, CDR3 DNA, CDR3 protein. D genes are given only for firm matches.

CDR3 length: 15
V gene: TRBV7-8
D gene: TRBD2
J gene: TRBJ2-3
CDR3 DNA: TGTGCCAGCAGCTCATCGGGACTAGACATGTATACGCAGTATTTT
CDR3 protein: CASSSSGLDMYTQYF

CDR3 length: 15
V gene: TRBV5-6
D gene: TRBD2
J gene: TRBJ2-7
CDR3 DNA: TGTGCCAGCAGCTTGGAGCTAGCGGGCTTCTACGAGCAGTACTTC
CDR3 protein: CASSLELAGFYEQYF

CDR3 length: 10
V gene: TRBV29-1
D gene: .
J gene: TRBJ2-1
CDR3 DNA: TGCAGCGTTGCTTACAATGAGCAGTTCTTC
CDR3 protein: CSVAYNEQFF

CDR3 length: 14
V gene: TRBV27
D gene: .
J gene: TRBJ1-2
CDR3 DNA: TGTGCCAGCAGCCCGTCACCCCGGGACTATGGCTACACCTTC
CDR3 protein: CASSPSPRDYGYTF

CDR3 length: 13
V gene: TRBV5-6
D gene: TRBD1
J gene: TRBJ2-7
CDR3 DNA: TGTGCCAGCAGCTCGGACAGGGGCTACGAGCAGTACTTC
CDR3 protein: CASSSDRGYEQYF

CDR3 length: 14
V gene: TRBV5-5
D gene: TRBD1
J gene: TRBJ2-7
CDR3 DNA: TGTGCCAGCAGCTGGGGACAGGGGAAAGGAGAGCAGTACTTC
CDR3 protein: CASSWGQGKGEQYF

CDR3 length: 15
V gene: TRBV25-1
D gene: .
J gene: TRBJ2-1
CDR3 DNA: TGTGCCAGCAGTGAATCCCGGAGCTCCTACAATGAGCAGTTCTTC
CDR3 protein: CASSESRSSYNEQFF

CDR3 length: 14
V gene: TRBV6-5
D gene: TRBD2
J gene: TRBJ2-7
CDR3 DNA: TGTGCCAGCAGTTACGCGGGGGACTCCTACGAGCAGTACTTC
CDR3 protein: CASSYAGDSYEQYF

CDR3 length: 17
V gene: TRBV27
D gene: TRBD2
J gene: TRBJ2-3
CDR3 DNA: TGTGCCAGCTCCCTAACGGGACTAGCGGCAGACCCAGATACGCAGTATTTT
CDR3 protein: CASSLTGLAADPDTQYF

CDR3 length: 14
V gene: TRBV27
D gene: .
J gene: TRBJ2-7
CDR3 DNA: TGTGCCAGCAGTTTAGGAGGAGCGCACGGGGAGCAGTACTTC
CDR3 protein: CASSLGGAHGEQYF

CDR3 length: 11
V gene: TRBV27
D gene: .
J gene: TRBJ2-1
CDR3 DNA: TGTGCCAGCGCGGCCCCCAATGAGCAGTTCTTC
CDR3 protein: CASAAPNEQFF

CDR3 length: 13
V gene: TRBV9
D gene: TRBD2
J gene: TRBJ2-2
CDR3 DNA: TGTGCCAGCAGCGCTAGCGGGACCGGGGAGCTGTTTTTT
CDR3 protein: CASSASGTGELFF

CDR3 length: 14
V gene: TRBV2
D gene: .
J gene: TRBJ2-7
CDR3 DNA: TGTGCCAGCCACCCTCTAGGGGAAGACTACGAGCAGTACTTC
CDR3 protein: CASHPLGEDYEQYF

CDR3 length: 15
V gene: TRBV5-1
D gene: .
J gene: TRBJ2-7
CDR3 DNA: TGCGCCAGCAGCTCTGCCGGCCCGAGCTCCTACGAGCAGTACTTC
CDR3 protein: CASSSAGPSSYEQYF

CDR3 length: 17
V gene: TRBV9
D gene: .
J gene: TRBJ1-2
CDR3 DNA: TGTGCCAGCAGCGTAGGTGTCGTGGGGGCAGGTCCCTATGGCTACACCTTC
CDR3 protein: CASSVGVVGAGPYGYTF

CDR3 length: 15
V gene: TRBV28
D gene: TRBD2
J gene: TRBJ2-7
CDR3 DNA: TGTGCCAGCAGTTTACGGGAGGTCGGATCCTACGAGCAGTACTTC
CDR3 protein: CASSLREVGSYEQYF

CDR3 length: 14
V gene: TRBV27
D gene: .
J gene: TRBJ2-7
CDR3 DNA: TGTGCCAGCAGTCGTTCGGCAGGGTCCTACGAGCAGTACTTC
CDR3 protein: CASSRSAGSYEQYF

CDR3 length: 11
V gene: TRBV20-1
D gene: TRBD1
J gene: TRBJ2-7
CDR3 DNA: TGCAGTGCTTGGACAGGCTACGAGCAGTACTTC
CDR3 protein: CSAWTGYEQYF